This paragraph reports one T cell receptor beta chain. Antigen: not known. Germline assignment: CDR1 SGHAT and CDR2 FQDESV (reference sequence). The V gene end was trimmed by 5 bases and the J gene end by 13 bases; junction bases not matched to a gene: 17. The CDR3 has 16 residues. cDNA specific to TCR beta was made from approximately 0.55 ug of total RNA, with a constant-region primer employed for priming. Slightly modified ARM-PCR with three nested multiplex PCR rounds yielded TCR beta libraries. Researchers ran the first two PCR rounds for roughly 11 cycles each with TRBV1-TRBV30 forward primers and a C-beta reverse primer. A single record per CDR3 protein comes from TCRdb applying MiXCR to the multiplex PCR reads. Here the sample spans approximately 300,000 distinct CDR3 sequences, 65% being singletons. This sample was taken from a study of tumor-infiltrating lymphocytes in primary liver carcinoma. Turning to the study itself: Each sample had roughly 3.5 to 8 million productive TCRbeta reads regardless of tissue type. Study-wide points: Tumor-adjacent and tumor-blood pairs showed less overlap than tumor region pairs.

It was unsorted whole blood that yielded blood RNA, and germline DNA was also extracted. Patients had chronic HBV infection and were treatment-naive. The authors collected roughly 4.1 milliliters of peripheral blood before surgery. Sequencing was carried out using peripheral blood. This TCR was recovered from a man in his forties with primary liver carcinoma and hepatitis B virus infection. V usage is TRBV11-1 and J usage is TRBJ2-1; TRBD1 aligns across 10 bases. CDR3 in amino acids: CASSHRRQGAYKEQFF. The CDR3, as DNA: TGTGCCAGCAGCCATCGACGACAGGGGGCCTACAAAGAACAGTTCTTC.